A selection of T cell receptor beta chains follows, all from one sample in a study of graft-versus-host responses after intestinal transplantation. Antigens for these TCRs are unknown. Some clones are missing from TCRdb's copy, which holds only in-frame ones; the method was immunoSEQ multiplex PCR. The top ten clones hold roughly 0.58% of a sample with 35,000 to 45,000 clones, roughly 96% of them seen once. The material was unstimulated CD8+ T cells sorted from spleen or lymph node cells, obtained before transplant. The receptors were gathered from a human donor who was the organ donor for an intestinal transplant. Each CDR3 is given with its conserved first and last residue. Each record gives: V gene, clone size, J gene, D gene, CDR3 length, CDR3 protein, CDR3 DNA. A D gene is named only where the DNA matches it firmly. The size of a clone is reported for some rows only, either as once, few or many, or as a class for expanded clones.

>TRBV9|-|TRBJ2-5|-|14
CASSVGGVQETQYF
TGTGCCAGCAGCGTAGGTGGGGTCCAAGAGACCCAGTACTTC
>TRBV7-9|few|TRBJ1-6|-|10
CASGNSPLHF
TGTGCCAGCGGGAATTCACCCCTCCACTTT
>TRBV7-2|-|TRBJ2-7|TRBD1|15
CASSSPDRGGYEQYF
TGTGCCAGCAGCTCCCCAGACAGGGGGGGCTACGAGCAGTACTTC
>TRBV5-6|-|TRBJ2-7|-|13
CASSLGQGHEQYF
TGTGCCAGCAGCTTGGGTCAGGGCCACGAGCAGTACTTC
>TRBV18|-|TRBJ1-1|TRBD1|14
CASSLSGTGYGAFF
TGTGCCAGCTCACTTAGCGGGACAGGGTATGGAGCTTTCTTT
>TRBV19|-|TRBJ2-5|-|15
CASSIDAGPQETQYF
TGTGCCAGTAGTATAGACGCGGGTCCCCAAGAGACCCAGTACTTC
>TRBV7-7|-|TRBJ2-7|TRBD1|15
CASSVGTGLDYEQYF
TGTGCTAGCAGCGTTGGGACAGGGCTTGACTACGAGCAGTACTTC
>TRBV10-1|-|TRBJ2-7|-|16
CASRPFGGSCSYEQYF
TGCGCCAGCAGGCCCTTTGGCGGGTCCTGCTCCTACGAGCAGTACTTC
>TRBV4-1|-|TRBJ1-2|-|14
CASSQDPGNYGYTF
TGCGCCAGCAGCCAAGATCCCGGGAACTATGGCTACACCTTC
>TRBV9|-|TRBJ2-3|-|13
CASRGGTTDTQYF
TGTGCCAGCAGGGGGGGAACCACAGATACGCAGTATTTT
>TRBV7-2|-|TRBJ2-6|TRBD1|18
CASSQLGTGGTGANVLTF
TGTGCCAGCAGCCAACTTGGGACAGGGGGTACTGGGGCCAACGTCCTGACTTTC
>TRBV27|-|TRBJ2-3|TRBD1|15
CASSYGTGGSRTQYF
TGTGCCAGCAGTTACGGGACAGGTGGATCGCGAACGCAGTATTTT
>TRBV7-9|once|TRBJ2-1|TRBD1|18
CASSSTGALPHPYNEQFF
TGTGCCAGCAGCTCGACAGGGGCACTCCCACATCCCTACAATGAGCAGTTCTTC
>TRBV9|-|TRBJ2-3|TRBD2|16
CASSVGGRGDTDTQYF
TGTGCCAGCAGCGTAGGAGGGCGGGGGGACACAGATACGCAGTATTTT
>TRBV5-1|-|TRBJ1-2|-|18
CASRRSLSNSLSYYGYTF
TGCGCCAGCAGGAGATCGCTGTCTAATTCTTTGTCATACTATGGCTACACCTTC
>TRBV7-9|-|TRBJ2-4|TRBD1|14
CASSLGRGPNIQYF
TGTGCCAGCAGCTTAGGCAGGGGGCCTAACATTCAGTACTTC
>TRBV7-6|-|TRBJ1-2|-|16
CASSSHDGPSNYGYTF
TGTGCCAGCAGCTCCCATGACGGACCTAGTAACTATGGCTACACCTTC
>TRBV27|-|TRBJ1-4|TRBD1|17
CASTQTGRGGIHEKLFF
TGTGCCAGCACCCAAACGGGCAGGGGGGGTATACATGAAAAACTGTTTTTT
>TRBV6-5|-|TRBJ2-1|TRBD1|12
CATSGGYNEQFF
TGTGCCACCTCAGGGGGCTACAATGAGCAGTTCTTC
>TRBV9|-|TRBJ2-3|TRBD1|12
CASSADRDTQYF
TGTGCCAGCAGCGCGGACAGGGATACGCAGTATTTT
>TRBV4-1|-|TRBJ1-1|-|12
CASSQDSVEAFF
TGCGCCAGCAGCCAAGATTCGGTTGAAGCTTTCTTT
>TRBV19|-|TRBJ2-1|TRBD2|15
CASSVLAGAYNEQFF
TGTGCCAGTAGTGTCCTCGCGGGGGCCTACAATGAGCAGTTCTTC
>TRBV7-6|-|TRBJ2-7|-|14
CASSLARGMYEQYF
TGTGCCAGCAGCTTAGCCAGGGGTATGTACGAGCAGTACTTC
>TRBV18|-|TRBJ2-1|TRBD2|17
CASSPSGGHYIPHEQFF
TGTGCCAGCTCGCCAAGCGGGGGCCACTACATTCCGCATGAGCAGTTCTTC
>TRBV19|-|TRBJ1-5|-|13
CASSMGINQPQHF
TGTGCCAGTAGTATGGGGATAAATCAGCCCCAGCATTTT
>TRBV9|-|TRBJ2-2|TRBD2|16
CASSVVPGTSGGGLFF
TGTGCCAGCAGCGTAGTCCCCGGGACTAGCGGGGGGGGGCTGTTTTTT
>TRBV6-5|-|TRBJ2-3|-|14
CASSYSIGTDTQYF
TGTGCCAGCAGTTACTCGATTGGTACTGATACGCAGTATTTT
>TRBV5-8|-|TRBJ1-2|-|14
CASSFTGGLYGYTF
TGTGCCAGCAGCTTCACGGGGGGACTCTATGGCTACACCTTC
>TRBV29-1|-|TRBJ1-1|TRBD1|13
CSGWDRGPNEAFF
TGCAGCGGCTGGGACAGGGGGCCAAATGAAGCTTTCTTT
>TRBV6-4|-|TRBJ2-2|TRBD1|14
CASSATGGTGELFF
TGTGCCAGCAGCGCCACAGGGGGAACCGGGGAGCTGTTTTTT
>TRBV7-2|-|TRBJ2-5|TRBD2|13
CASSAGGSETQYF
TGTGCCAGCAGCGCCGGGGGGTCCGAGACCCAGTACTTC
>TRBV6-1|-|TRBJ1-4|-|15
CASGRVVATNEKLFF
TGTGCCAGCGGGCGGGTAGTTGCAACTAATGAAAAACTGTTTTTT
>TRBV6-6|-|TRBJ2-1|-|13
CASSYESYNEQFF
TGTGCCAGCAGTTACGAGTCTTACAATGAGCAGTTCTTC
>TRBV4-3|-|TRBJ2-1|-|17
CASSQGDPGGAYNEQFF
TGCGCCAGCAGCCAAGGGGATCCAGGGGGGGCCTACAATGAGCAGTTCTTC
>TRBV6-5|-|TRBJ1-1|-|12
CASSPTNTEAFF
TGTGCCAGCAGTCCCACGAACACTGAAGCTTTCTTT
>TRBV11-2|-|TRBJ2-7|-|15
CASSLGPAGAYEQYF
TGTGCCAGCAGCTTAGGCCCCGCAGGAGCCTACGAGCAGTACTTC
>TRBV7-9|-|TRBJ1-1|-|14
CASSRVVSNTEAFF
TGTGCCAGTTCCAGGGTAGTGTCGAACACTGAAGCTTTCTTT
>TRBV7-8|-|TRBJ1-1|-|15
CASSHLPGRNTEAFF
TGTGCCAGCAGCCACCTCCCGGGACGTAACACTGAAGCTTTCTTT
>TRBV25-1|-|TRBJ1-1|-|15
CASFDRAPMNTEAFF
TGTGCCAGCTTCGACCGGGCTCCTATGAACACTGAAGCTTTCTTT
>TRBV5-1|-|TRBJ1-2|-|14
CASSLLFRAYGYTF
TGCGCCAGCAGCCTATTATTCAGGGCGTATGGCTACACCTTC
>TRBV19|-|TRBJ2-7|TRBD1|15
CASSYRDRESYEQYF
TGTGCCAGTAGTTACCGGGACAGGGAATCCTACGAGCAGTACTTC
>TRBV5-1|-|TRBJ2-1|TRBD2|15
CASSFIAGEYNEQFF
TGCGCCAGCAGCTTTATAGCGGGGGAGTACAATGAGCAGTTCTTC
>TRBV7-9|-|TRBJ2-4|TRBD1|15
CASSLTGEAKNIQYF
TGTGCCAGCAGCCTGACAGGGGAGGCCAAAAACATTCAGTACTTC
>TRBV5-8|few|TRBJ2-7|TRBD1|15
CASSLVRTGEDEQYF
TGTGCCAGCAGCTTGGTGCGGACAGGCGAGGACGAGCAGTACTTC
>TRBV2|-|TRBJ2-7|-|14
CASSEGPGPYEQYF
TGTGCCAGCAGTGAAGGCCCGGGGCCCTACGAGCAGTACTTC
>TRBV5-5|-|TRBJ2-7|-|17
CASSPQPTAHPSREQYF
TGTGCCAGCAGCCCACAACCGACAGCCCACCCTTCGAGGGAGCAGTACTTC
>TRBV13|-|TRBJ2-7|-|14
CASSFGRGAGEQYF
TGTGCCAGCAGCTTTGGGCGCGGGGCGGGGGAGCAGTACTTC
>TRBV7-6|-|TRBJ1-3|-|15
CASSYLGGPGNTIYF
TGTGCCAGCAGCTACCTTGGGGGTCCTGGAAACACCATATATTTT
>TRBV7-6|-|TRBJ1-3|-|15
CASSLKGRGGNTIYF
TGTGCCAGCAGCTTAAAGGGCCGGGGCGGAAACACCATATATTTT
>TRBV4-3|-|TRBJ1-1|-|15
CASSQERTFNTEAFF
TGCGCCAGCAGCCAAGAGCGCACTTTCAACACTGAAGCTTTCTTT
>TRBV9|-|TRBJ1-6|TRBD1|14
CASSVGQGSSPLHF
TGTGCCAGCAGCGTAGGACAGGGTAGTTCACCCCTCCACTTT
>TRBV27|-|TRBJ2-1|-|12
CASSLLGGEQFF
TGTGCCAGCAGTTTACTCGGTGGTGAGCAGTTCTTC
>TRBV29-1|-|TRBJ2-1|-|18
CSVGYKDYTRSSYNEQFF
TGCAGCGTCGGTTACAAGGACTACACTAGAAGCTCCTACAATGAGCAGTTCTTC
>TRBV2|-|TRBJ1-1|-|13
CASSVVRWTQAFF
TGTGCCAGCAGTGTCGTAAGGTGGACACAAGCTTTCTTT
>TRBV7-2|-|TRBJ2-5|TRBD2|15
CASSLDSGGRETQYF
TGTGCCAGCAGCTTAGATAGCGGGGGGCGAGAGACCCAGTACTTC
>TRBV4-1|-|TRBJ2-3|-|16
CASSQEASPYTDTQYF
TGCGCCAGCAGCCAAGAAGCCAGTCCCTACACAGATACGCAGTATTTT
>TRBV11-3|-|TRBJ2-3|-|12
CASSPMADTQYF
TGTGCCAGCAGCCCCATGGCAGATACGCAGTATTTT
>TRBV2|-|TRBJ2-1|TRBD2|15
CASIGGTSEDNEQFF
TGTGCCAGCATTGGGGGGACTAGCGAAGACAATGAGCAGTTCTTC
>TRBV6-5|-|TRBJ2-7|-|13
CASSLIKGGEQYF
TGTGCCAGCAGCCTTATAAAGGGAGGCGAGCAGTACTTC
>TRBV5-6|-|TRBJ1-1|-|14
CASSPNGRIGEAFF
TGTGCCAGCAGCCCAAACGGACGGATTGGTGAAGCTTTCTTT